This T cell receptor beta chain was identified in a study of shared clonotypes between healthy human individuals. Study-level background: Used for every donor were three CD4 naive, three CD4 memory, two CD8 naive and one CD8 memory plate. Study-level points and caveats: Sequencing depth was a factor that was expected to affect clonotype sharing among donors.

The run depth of the assay was deep. Measured with immunoSEQ multiplex PCR; TCRdb has only the in-frame clones, and not every one. Among approximately 740,000 clones listed, 85% to 95% were seen once. Naive CD8 isolation took CD45RO-negative cells positively selected for CCR7 and excluded terminally differentiated effector memory CD45RA+ cells. Donors, healthy HIV-negative adults, lacked recent acute infections or vaccinations. There are 13 residues in the CDR3. Germline CDR1 and CDR2: MNHEY and SVGAGI. The V end was cut by 8 bases, the J end by 4 bases, with 11 bases between. On this clone: What it binds is unknown.

The sequence was obtained from a young man in good health. Sequenced input: naive CD8+ T cells sorted from blood. This chain joins TRBV6-5 and TRBJ2-2, with D perhaps TRBD1 (5 bases). CDR3 protein: CASWAGPTGELFF. The CDR3 coding sequence is TGTGCCAGCTGGGCAGGGCCCACCGGGGAGCTGTTTTTT.